Each of the 24 T cell receptor beta chains below was sequenced from the same sample in a study of shared clonotypes between healthy human individuals. Generated by immunoSEQ multiplex PCR, the TCRdb table keeps only in-frame clones and is missing some. The sample records 2 million to 3 million clones, 93% being singletons. The sequenced sample was naive CD4+ T cells from PBMCs. Subset noted: CD45RA+ positively selected. These receptors all come from a man aged 18 to 29 in good health. Some clones in this sample may be carry-over from other donors' samples.

The chain recombines TRBV25-1 with TRBJ1-1; D may be TRBD1 (5 bases). The germline V gene has CDR1 MGHDK and CDR2 SYGVNS. V was cut by 6 bases and J by 1 base, with 12 bases left in between. This CDR3 region has 14 residues. The CDR3 nucleotides read TGTGCCAGCAGCCTGGGAGGGGCGAACACTGAAGCTTTCTTT. This gives the protein CASSLGGANTEAFF.

This chain links TRBV6-1 with TRBJ2-7; D call uncertain. The CDR3 loop spans 14 amino acids. The V end lost 1 base, the J end lost 2 bases, and 9 bases lay between the germline ends. Germline CDR1 is MNHNS and CDR2 is SASEGT. The CDR3 spells CASSEGARPYEQYF. CDR3 nucleotides: TGTGCCAGCAGTGAAGGTGCCAGACCCTACGAGCAGTACTTC.

The chain carries TRBV10-3 and TRBJ2-7, with D hard to call. With 3 bases removed from V and 11 bases from J, the gap between germline ends came to 17 bases. CDR1 and CDR2 (germline): ENHRY, SYGVKD. The CDR3 covers 13 residues. As DNA, the CDR3 is TGTGCCATCAGTGATAGGGAACCCCACAAGGAGTACTTC. Protein product: CAISDREPHKEYF.

The chain carries TRBV7-9 and TRBJ2-1, with D possibly being TRBD1 or TRBD2 (5 bases each). The CDR3 has 15 residues. Trimming cost V 6 bases and J 8 bases, with 20 bases left between them. Germline CDR1 and CDR2: SEHNR and FQNEAQ (reference sequence). CDR3 loop: CASSPLGVRFYEQFF. The CDR3, as DNA: TGTGCCAGCAGTCCGTTGGGGGTCCGGTTCTATGAGCAGTTCTTC.

On this clone itself: This sample also contains other DNA sequences that code for the same CDR3. V gene TRBV28 combines with J gene TRBJ1-5, with D unclear. V lost 2 bases, J lost 4 bases, and 12 bases lay in between. Germline assignment: CDR1 MDHEN and CDR2 SYDVKM. This CDR3 region has 15 residues. For the CDR3, the DNA is TGTGCCAGCAGTTTAAACCGCCCGGGAAATCAGCCCCAGCATTTT. Residues: CASSLNRPGNQPQHF.

Comments on this clone: The sample holds other DNA sequences that translate to the same CDR3. The gene calls are TRBV6-6 and TRBJ2-5; the D gene could be TRBD1 or TRBD2 (5 bases each). The CDR3 extends over 11 amino acids. Trimming pared 6 bases from V and 5 bases from J, leaving 7 bases between. CDR1 and CDR2 from the germline V gene are MNHNY and SVGAGI (reference sequence). The DNA of the CDR3 is TGTGCCAGCAGCTGGGGGGAGACCCAGTACTTC. Translation gives CASSWGETQYF.

The gene calls are TRBV7-3 and TRBJ2-2; tentatively, D is TRBD2 (6 bases). This CDR3 has 16 amino acids. V was cut by 0 bases and J by 3 bases, with 11 bases left in between. From germline, CDR1 is SGHTA and CDR2 FQGTGA. The CDR3 sequence: CASSLTRDSYTGELFF. In DNA, the CDR3 is TGTGCCAGCAGCTTAACACGGGACTCTTACACCGGGGAGCTGTTTTTT.

The V call is TRBV29-1, the J call TRBJ2-2, with D unclear. Germline V CDR1 and CDR2: SQVTM, ANQGSEA. The V end lost 3 bases, the J end lost 8 bases, and 13 bases lay between the germline ends. This CDR3 spans 13 amino acids. CDR3 in amino acids: CSVDPTASGELFF. The CDR3, as DNA: TGCAGCGTTGACCCCACAGCGTCGGGGGAGCTGTTTTTT.

This clone occurred once. This chain links TRBV5-1 with TRBJ2-2, with 7 bases matching TRBD2. The CDR3 consists of 14 residues. The germline V gene encodes CDR1 SGHRS and CDR2 YFSETQ. Trimming at V came to 4 bases and at J to 3 bases, leaving 3 bases not matched to a gene. CDR3 sequence (DNA): TGCGCCAGCAGCCTAGCGGAGCACACCGGGGAGCTGTTTTTT. Translation: CASSLAEHTGELFF. The variable domain in full, with the rest retrieved from reference TRBV5-1 and TRBJ2-2, is KAGVTQTPRYLIKTRGQQVTLSCSPISGHRSVSWYQQTPGQGLQFLFEYFSETQRNKGNFPGRFSGRQFSNSRSEMNVSTLELGDSALYLCASSLAEHTGELFFGEGSRLTVL.

There are many counts of this clone. The V call is TRBV9, the J call TRBJ2-3, with 7 bases lining up with TRBD2. J lost 0 bases, V lost 4 bases, and 20 bases had no gene match. Germline CDR1 reads SGDLS; CDR2 reads YYNGEE. The CDR3 is made up of 20 amino acids. The CDR3 DNA is TGTGCCAGCAGCCCCCGAGCGGGGAGGGAGCGGAAGGTTAGCACAGATACGCAGTATTTT. Amino acid sequence: CASSPRAGRERKVSTDTQYF.

This rearrangement joins TRBV11-2 to TRBJ2-7; tentatively, D is TRBD2 (6 bases). The CDR3 contains 14 residues. V was pared by 1 base and J by 13 bases, with 20 bases between. The germline gives CDR1 SGHAT, CDR2 FQNNGV. The CDR3 bases are TGTGCCAGCAGCTTAGTGAGACGGGGGTATATGGCCTACTTC. Translating it yields CASSLVRRGYMAYF.

The chain combines TRBV13 with TRBJ2-1, with D maybe TRBD1 (6 bases). V shed 5 bases and J shed 8 bases, with 22 bases lying between them. Germline-derived CDR1 and CDR2 are PRHDT and FYEKMQ (reference sequence). The CDR3 loop spans 16 amino acids. As DNA, the CDR3 is TGTGCCAGCAGCCCCGAGGGGGAGTTCTTTCGGGATGAGCAGTTCTTC. The encoded protein is CASSPEGEFFRDEQFF. Based on the CDR3 plus reference TRBV13 and TRBJ2-1, the full variable domain is AAGVIQSPRHLIKEKRETATLKCYPIPRHDTVYWYQQGPGQDPQFLISFYEKMQSDKGSIPDRFSAQQFSDYHSELNMSSLELGDSALYFCASSPEGEFFRDEQFFGPGTRLTVL.

This clone was seen a single time. This chain's CDR3 is CASSGPGQEETQYF. The CDR3 DNA reads as TGTGCCAGCAGCGGGCCGGGACAGGAAGAGACCCAGTACTTC. V is TRBV5-4 and J is TRBJ2-5; 8 bases map to TRBD1. J was trimmed by 3 bases and V by 4 bases; bases with no gene match: 5. Germline V gene data show CDR1 as SGHNT and CDR2 as YYREEE (reference sequence). The CDR3 runs to 14 residues.

The chain is built from TRBV29-1 and TRBJ2-3, with 13 positions matching TRBD2. Trimming removed 6 bases from V and 0 bases from J; junction bases left unmatched: 6. The germline V gene has CDR1 SQVTM and CDR2 ANQGSEA. The CDR3 is 16 amino acids. The CDR3 nucleotides read TGCAGCGTCCGGGGGACTAGCGGGGCTAGCACAGATACGCAGTATTTT. This translates into CSVRGTSGASTDTQYF.

The rearrangement joins TRBV5-4 to TRBJ1-1, with D possibly being TRBD1 (6 bases). CDR1 is SGHNT and CDR2 is YYREEE in the germline V gene (reference sequence). Trimming stripped 1 base from V and 7 bases from J, with 14 bases between. The CDR3 contains 14 residues. CDR3 amino acids: CASSLRGAYDEAFF. The CDR3, as DNA: TGTGCCAGCAGCTTGAGGGGGGCGTATGATGAAGCTTTCTTT.

V gene TRBV5-4 combines with J gene TRBJ1-4; D perhaps matches TRBD1 (5 bases). V gave up 4 bases and J gave up 0 bases, with 16 bases separating them. Germline CDR1 reads SGHNT; CDR2 reads YYREEE (reference sequence). The CDR3 has 17 residues. In nucleotides, the CDR3 is TGTGCCAGCAGCCCCGGGTCAGGGACTTCAACTAATGAAAAACTGTTTTTT. Encoded protein: CASSPGSGTSTNEKLFF.

The chain has TRBV5-1 and TRBJ2-6; possibly TRBD1 for D (6 bases). The CDR3 sequence is 15 residues long. Germline V lookup: CDR1 SGHRS, CDR2 YFSETQ. V was clipped by 6 bases and J by 2 bases, with 12 bases between them. CDR3 sequence reads: CASTLGAAGANVLTF. The CDR3 nucleotides are TGCGCCAGCACCCTGGGGGCTGCTGGGGCCAACGTCCTGACTTTC. Using reference TRBV5-1 and TRBJ2-6 for the parts outside the CDR3, the full variable domain is KAGVTQTPRYLIKTRGQQVTLSCSPISGHRSVSWYQQTPGQGLQFLFEYFSETQRNKGNFPGRFSGRQFSNSRSEMNVSTLELGDSALYLCASTLGAAGANVLTFGAGSRLTVL.

The rearrangement uses TRBV28 and TRBJ2-5; D assignment may be TRBD1 or TRBD2 (5 bases each). The assigned J gene may be wrong: the sequence end matches TRBJ2-7 better. Germline CDR1 and CDR2: MDHEN and SYDVKM. The CDR3 length is 14 residues. CDR3 sequence (DNA): TGTGCCAGCAGTCCGTACCGGGACGACTACGAGCAGTACTTC. Encoded protein: CASSPYRDDYEQYF.

The genes are TRBV5-3 and TRBJ1-2; no firm D call. TRBV5-3 is placed among ORFs of uncertain function. V was cut by 2 bases and J by 4 bases, with 3 bases left in between. This CDR3 is 11 amino acids long. The CDR3 DNA reads TGTGCCAGAAGCTTCTTCTATGGCTACACCTTC. Encoded protein: CARSFFYGYTF.

The rearrangement uses TRBV29-1 and TRBJ2-7; 7 bases match TRBD2. Trimming removed 4 bases from V and 4 bases from J; junction bases left unmatched: 7. From germline, CDR1 is SQVTM and CDR2 ANQGSEA. CDR3 length: 13 residues. The CDR3 region is CSVAPERGYEQYF. The CDR3 coding sequence is TGCAGCGTTGCCCCGGAGCGGGGATACGAGCAGTACTTC.

The rearrangement links TRBV5-1 to TRBJ1-3, with D maybe TRBD1 (5 bases). The germline gives CDR1 SGHRS, CDR2 YFSETQ. Trimming cost V 0 bases and J 0 bases, with 13 bases left between them. This CDR3 is built from 17 residues. The CDR3 nucleotides read TGCGCCAGCAGCTTGGGGCGGACATCCTTCTCTGGAAACACCATATATTTT. Encoded protein: CASSLGRTSFSGNTIYF.

The rearrangement joins TRBV9 to TRBJ2-3, with TRBD2 as a possible D gene (6 bases). The germline gives CDR1 SGDLS, CDR2 YYNGEE. The V and J ends lost 1 base and 4 bases respectively, with 13 bases between them. This CDR3 contains 15 residues. In DNA form, the CDR3 reads TGTGCCAGCAGCGTAAGGGGAGGAGGGCCAGATACGCAGTATTTT. It specifies CASSVRGGGPDTQYF. The complete variable domain, with remaining parts taken from reference TRBV9 and TRBJ2-3, reads DSGVTQTPKHLITATGQRVTLRCSPRSGDLSVYWYQQSLDQGLQFLIQYYNGEERAKGNILERFSAQQFPDLHSELNLSSLELGDSALYFCASSVRGGGPDTQYFGPGTRLTVL.

The J gene is TRBJ1-3, the V gene TRBV11-2; 8 bases align to TRBD1. From germline, CDR1 is SGHAT and CDR2 FQNNGV. V trimming: 5 bases; J trimming: 0 bases; junction bases outside the gene matches: 6. This CDR3 spans 16 amino acids. The CDR3, as DNA: TGTGCCAGCAGCCCCGACAGGGGATTCTCTGGAAACACCATATATTTT. Its translation: CASSPDRGFSGNTIYF.

The chain carries TRBV27 and TRBJ1-2; TRBD1 aligns across 8 bases. Germline values: CDR1 MNHEY, CDR2 SMNVEV (reference sequence). CDR3 length equals 15 residues. The junction had 13 bases not matched to a gene; V was cut back by 8 bases and J by 5 bases. In nucleotides, the CDR3 is TGTGCCAGCCGTGACAGGGGCACCTCCGGGTATGGCTACACCTTC. This translates into CASRDRGTSGYGYTF.